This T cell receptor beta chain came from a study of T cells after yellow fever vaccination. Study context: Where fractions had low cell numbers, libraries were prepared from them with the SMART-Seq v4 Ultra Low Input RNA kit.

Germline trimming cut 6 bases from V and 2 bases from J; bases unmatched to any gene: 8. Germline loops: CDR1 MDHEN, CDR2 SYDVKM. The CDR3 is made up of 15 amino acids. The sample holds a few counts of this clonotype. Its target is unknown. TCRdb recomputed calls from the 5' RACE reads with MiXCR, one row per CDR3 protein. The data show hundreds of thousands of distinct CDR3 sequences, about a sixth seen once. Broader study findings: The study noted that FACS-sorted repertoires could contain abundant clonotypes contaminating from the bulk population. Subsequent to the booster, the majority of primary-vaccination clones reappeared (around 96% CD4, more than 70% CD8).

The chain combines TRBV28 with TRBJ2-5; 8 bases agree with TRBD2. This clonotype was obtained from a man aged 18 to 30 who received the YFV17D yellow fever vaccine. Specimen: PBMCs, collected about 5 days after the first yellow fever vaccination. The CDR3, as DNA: TGTGCCAGCAGCTCCCCCGGGGGGGCGCAAGAGACCCAGTACTTC. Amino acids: CASSSPGGAQETQYF.